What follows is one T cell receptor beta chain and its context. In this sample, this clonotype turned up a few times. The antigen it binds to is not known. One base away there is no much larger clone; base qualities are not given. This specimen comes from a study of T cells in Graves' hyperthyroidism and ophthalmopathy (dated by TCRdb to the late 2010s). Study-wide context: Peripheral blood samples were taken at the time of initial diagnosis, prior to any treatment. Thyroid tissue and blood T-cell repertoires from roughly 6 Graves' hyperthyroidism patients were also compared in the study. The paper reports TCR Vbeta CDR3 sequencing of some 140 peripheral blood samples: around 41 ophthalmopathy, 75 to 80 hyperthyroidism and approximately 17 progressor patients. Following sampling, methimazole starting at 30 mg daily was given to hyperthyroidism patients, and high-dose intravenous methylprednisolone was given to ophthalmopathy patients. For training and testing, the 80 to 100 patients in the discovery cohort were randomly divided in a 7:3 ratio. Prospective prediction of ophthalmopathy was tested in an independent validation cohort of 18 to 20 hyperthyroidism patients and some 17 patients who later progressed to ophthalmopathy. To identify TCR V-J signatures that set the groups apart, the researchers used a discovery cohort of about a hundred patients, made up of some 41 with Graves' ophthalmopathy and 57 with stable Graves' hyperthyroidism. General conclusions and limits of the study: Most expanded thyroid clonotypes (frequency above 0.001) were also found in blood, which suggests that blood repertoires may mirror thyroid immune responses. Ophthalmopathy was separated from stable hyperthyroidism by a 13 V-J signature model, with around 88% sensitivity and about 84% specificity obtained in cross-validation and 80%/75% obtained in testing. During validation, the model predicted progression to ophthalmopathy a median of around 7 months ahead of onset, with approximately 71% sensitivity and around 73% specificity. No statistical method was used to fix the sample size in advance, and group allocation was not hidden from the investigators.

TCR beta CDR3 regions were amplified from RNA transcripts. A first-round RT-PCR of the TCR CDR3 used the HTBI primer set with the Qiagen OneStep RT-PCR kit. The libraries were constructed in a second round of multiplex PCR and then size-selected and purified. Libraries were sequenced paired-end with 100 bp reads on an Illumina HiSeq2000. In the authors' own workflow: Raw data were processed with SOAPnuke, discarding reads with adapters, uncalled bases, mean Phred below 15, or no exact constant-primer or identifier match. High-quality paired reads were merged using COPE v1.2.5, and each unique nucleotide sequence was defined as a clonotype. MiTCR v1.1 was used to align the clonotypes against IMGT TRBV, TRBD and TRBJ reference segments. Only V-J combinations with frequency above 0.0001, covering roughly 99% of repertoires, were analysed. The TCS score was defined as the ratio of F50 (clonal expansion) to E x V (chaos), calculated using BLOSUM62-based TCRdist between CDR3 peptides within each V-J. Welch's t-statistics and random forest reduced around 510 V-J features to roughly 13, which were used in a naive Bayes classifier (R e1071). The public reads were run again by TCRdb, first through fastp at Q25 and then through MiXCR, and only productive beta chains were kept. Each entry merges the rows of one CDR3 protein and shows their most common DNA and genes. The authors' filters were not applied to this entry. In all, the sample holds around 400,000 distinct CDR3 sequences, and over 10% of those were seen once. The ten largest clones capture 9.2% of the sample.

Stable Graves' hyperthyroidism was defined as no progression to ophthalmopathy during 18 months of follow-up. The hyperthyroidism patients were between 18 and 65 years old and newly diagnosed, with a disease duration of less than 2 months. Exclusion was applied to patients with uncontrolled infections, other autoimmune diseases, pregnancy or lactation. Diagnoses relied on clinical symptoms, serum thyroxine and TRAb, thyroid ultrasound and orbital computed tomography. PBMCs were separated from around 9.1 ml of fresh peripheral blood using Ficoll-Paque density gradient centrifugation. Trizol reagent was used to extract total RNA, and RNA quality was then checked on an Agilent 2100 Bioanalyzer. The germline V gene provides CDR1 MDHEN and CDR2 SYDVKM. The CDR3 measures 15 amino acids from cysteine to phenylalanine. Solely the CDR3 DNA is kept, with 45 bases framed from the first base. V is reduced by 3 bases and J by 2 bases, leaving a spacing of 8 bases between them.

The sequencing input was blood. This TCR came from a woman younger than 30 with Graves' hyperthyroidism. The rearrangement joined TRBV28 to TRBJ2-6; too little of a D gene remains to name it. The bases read TGTGCCAGCAGTTTCTTGCTGGCTGGGGCCAACGTCCTGACTTTC. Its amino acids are CASSFLLAGANVLTF.